Listed here are 21 T cell receptor beta chains from one sample, sequenced in a study of T-cell reconstitution after alpha-beta-depleted transplantation in children. As it was prepared, the TCRbeta library received unique molecular identifiers. TCRdb recomputed calls from the PCR reads with MiXCR, one row per CDR3 protein. The data contain some 350,000 distinct CDR3 sequences, roughly 16% of them seen just once; the ten biggest clones take up about 41%. The sample here was PBMCs, mostly from graft donor cells, taken 360 days after TCRalphabeta/CD19-depleted stem cell transplant. These TCRs come from a male patient aged 2-9 years who had a stem cell transplant for acute lymphoblastic leukemia, so the T cells may come from the graft donor.

The chain recombines TRBV15 with TRBJ2-2; TRBD1 or TRBD2 may be the D gene (5 bases each). Germline values: CDR1 LNHNV, CDR2 YYDKDF (reference sequence). The V and J ends lost 0 bases and 9 bases respectively, with 11 bases between them. This CDR3 comprises 14 residues. The CDR3 nucleotides read TGTGCCACCAGCAGAGATAGTGGGACCTGGGAGCTGTTTTTT. As protein: CATSRDSGTWELFF.

V gene TRBV10-3 combines with J gene TRBJ2-7, with 10 nucleotides matching TRBD2. The junction had 8 bases not matched to a gene; V was cut back by 6 bases and J by 0 bases. CDR1 is ENHRY and CDR2 is SYGVKD in the germline V gene. CDR3 length: 16 amino acids. The CDR3 here is CAIRPRASGSSYEQYF. CDR3 DNA sequence: TGTGCCATCAGGCCCCGGGCTAGCGGGAGCTCCTACGAGCAGTACTTC.

The gene calls are TRBV20-1 and TRBJ2-5; D is ambiguous. V lost 0 bases, J lost 3 bases, and 5 bases lay in between. Germline loops: CDR1 DFQATT, CDR2 SNEGSKA (reference sequence). The CDR3 spans 12 residues. CDR3 DNA sequence: TGCAGTGCTAGAGAGGTCAAAGAGACCCAGTACTTC. This codes for CSAREVKETQYF.

V is TRBV5-6 and J is TRBJ2-1, with 10 positions matching TRBD2. With 5 bases clipped from V and 8 bases from J, the junction kept 19 bases outside the gene matches. There are 18 residues in the CDR3. Germline V gene lookup returns CDR1 SGHDT and CDR2 YYEEEE. The CDR3 reads CASSLWVAGGSGADEQFF. The CDR3 coding sequence is TGTGCCAGCAGTCTCTGGGTAGCGGGAGGATCAGGGGCTGATGAGCAGTTCTTC.

This clonotype has more than one count but fewer than ten. J is TRBJ2-3 and V is TRBV7-9, with 10 positions matching TRBD2. Per germline, CDR1 SEHNR and CDR2 FQNEAQ (reference sequence). J gave up 4 bases and V 1 base, and 5 bases lay outside the gene matches. The CDR3 has 16 amino acids. The CDR3 region is CASSLVLAGEADTQYF. The CDR3 DNA follows: TGTGCCAGCAGCTTAGTCCTAGCGGGAGAAGCAGATACGCAGTATTTT.

This clonotype was seen more than once but under ten times. The chain recombines TRBV27 with TRBJ2-5, with no clear D. The V gene's germline CDR1 is MNHEY and CDR2 SMNVEV (reference sequence). Trimming took off 3 bases at V and 3 bases at J, with 8 bases between the two ends. This CDR3 spans 13 amino acids. CDR3 sequence reads: CASSFALKETQYF. DNA of the CDR3: TGTGCCAGCAGTTTCGCCCTGAAAGAGACCCAGTACTTC.

This chain connects TRBV7-9 to TRBJ1-1; 9 bases are a match to TRBD1. This CDR3 contains 13 residues. V lost 11 bases and J lost 4; bases outside the gene matches: 8. Germline CDR1 reads SEHNR; CDR2 reads FQNEAQ (reference sequence). The CDR3 sequence: CAAGTGSSTEAFF. The CDR3 region has the DNA TGTGCCGCTGGGACAGGGAGCAGCACTGAAGCTTTCTTT.

This clonotype was recorded a few times. The chain has TRBV29-1 and TRBJ1-1, with D unresolved. V lost 3 bases to trimming and J lost 2 bases, with 10 bases between them. Germline V lookup: CDR1 SQVTM, CDR2 ANQGSEA. CDR3 length equals 13 residues. This CDR3 reads CSVELRPNTEAFF. CDR3 DNA: TGCAGCGTTGAGTTGCGGCCCAACACTGAAGCTTTCTTT.

This clonotype was recorded a few times. CDR3 amino acids: CASNPLIAGAMGYEQYF. DNA for the CDR3: TGTGCCAGCAATCCCTTGATAGCGGGAGCAATGGGCTACGAGCAGTACTTC. The chain links TRBV28 to TRBJ2-7; the match to TRBD2 covers 9 bases. The CDR3 runs to 17 residues. The junction had 16 bases not matched to a gene; V was cut back by 7 bases and J by 3 bases. CDR1 is MDHEN and CDR2 is SYDVKM in the germline V gene.

This clonotype was observed many times. The V gene is TRBV7-8, the J gene TRBJ2-5; weak D call: TRBD1 (5 bases). The ends were cut back, 1 base at V and 7 bases at J, with 13 bases in the middle. Germline V gene sequence: CDR1 SGHVS, CDR2 FQNEAQ. The CDR3 totals 14 residues. The CDR3 loop reads CASSLVGLEVTQYF. The CDR3, as DNA: TGTGCCAGCAGCTTAGTGGGGCTTGAGGTGACCCAGTACTTC.

The chain combines TRBV6-2 or TRBV6-3 with TRBJ2-1; tentatively, D is TRBD2 (6 bases). The V end was cut by 5 bases, the J end by 1 base, with 12 bases between. Germline CDR1 MNHEY, CDR2 SVGEGT. This CDR3 has 15 amino acids. The CDR3 loop is CASSQTGGSYNEQFF. Written as DNA, the CDR3 is TGTGCCAGCAGTCAAACCGGGGGATCCTACAATGAGCAGTTCTTC.

The chain employs TRBV25-1 and TRBJ1-1; a weak D match, TRBD1 (6 bases). The germline V gene has CDR1 MGHDK and CDR2 SYGVNS. The CDR3 has 15 amino acids. Trimming took off 8 bases at V and 2 bases at J, with 18 bases between the two ends. CDR3 coding DNA: TGTGCCAGCCAAGTTCGTGGGGGGCGAAACACTGAAGCTTTCTTT. This codes for CASQVRGGRNTEAFF.

This clonotype has just a few counts. This chain uses TRBV6-2 or TRBV6-3 with TRBJ2-1, with D maybe TRBD2 (5 bases). Trimming removed 3 bases from V and 1 base from J, with 7 bases in between. CDR3 length: 14 amino acids. Germline V gene lookup returns CDR1 MNHEY and CDR2 SVGEGT. The CDR3 loop reads CASSYEGSYNEQFF. CDR3 DNA sequence: TGTGCCAGCAGTTATGAGGGTTCCTACAATGAGCAGTTCTTC.

The V call is TRBV7-8, the J call TRBJ2-3; a possible D gene is TRBD2 (6 bases). Per germline, CDR1 SGHVS and CDR2 FQNEAQ. Trimming cost V 4 bases and J 2 bases, with 10 bases left between them. The CDR3 runs 14 residues. In DNA, the CDR3 is TGTGCCAGCAGCTGGGGACTTGTCACAGATACGCAGTATTTT. Translated: CASSWGLVTDTQYF.

The chain combines TRBV12-3 or TRBV12-4 with TRBJ2-3, with 8 bases fitting TRBD1. V lost 6 bases, J lost 13 bases, and 12 bases stayed unmatched. The CDR3 consists of 13 residues. The CDR3 is CASRHSRTGKEYF. The CDR3 bases are TGTGCCAGCAGACATTCCCGGACAGGGAAGGAGTATTTT.

The genes are TRBV6-5 and TRBJ2-1, with 12 nucleotides matching TRBD1. With V trimmed by 4 bases and J by 8 bases, 15 bases remained unmatched. The CDR3 contains 18 residues. Germline V lookup: CDR1 MNHEY, CDR2 SVGAGI. The CDR3: CASSWGYSRDRGRHEQFF. The CDR3 DNA follows: TGTGCCAGCAGTTGGGGTTATTCCCGGGACAGGGGGCGCCATGAGCAGTTCTTC.

V is TRBV19 and J is TRBJ2-3; D is unclear. The CDR3 has 15 residues. The germline V and J ends were trimmed by 1 base and 0 bases, with 8 bases remaining between them. CDR1 LNHDA and CDR2 SQIVND come from the germline V gene (reference sequence). This CDR3 is CASSIGIGSTDTQYF. The CDR3 DNA follows: TGTGCCAGTAGTATAGGGATCGGGAGCACAGATACGCAGTATTTT.

At least ten counts were recorded for this clonotype. V and J are TRBV12-3 or TRBV12-4 and TRBJ2-1; D call uncertain. The germline V and J ends were trimmed by 4 bases and 8 bases, with 12 bases remaining between them. There are 13 residues in the CDR3. CDR3 bases: TGTGCCAGCAGTTGGGTCAGGATAGATGAGCAGTTCTTC. Translating it yields CASSWVRIDEQFF.

This clonotype was found a few times. The V gene is TRBV4-1, the J gene TRBJ2-2, with D perhaps TRBD2 (6 bases). CDR3 length equals 19 residues. V was clipped by 2 bases and J by 0 bases, with 19 bases between them. Looked up from germline, CDR1 is MGHRA and CDR2 is YSYEKL. In DNA, the CDR3 is TGCGCCAGCAGCCAATTCGTCCTAGTGGCGGGGTCGAACACCGGGGAGCTGTTTTTT. As protein: CASSQFVLVAGSNTGELFF.

The table lists this clonotype with many counts. This chain links TRBV30 with TRBJ2-7, with a possible D match to TRBD1 (5 bases). Germline V gene lookup returns CDR1 GTSNPN and CDR2 SVGIG (reference sequence). CDR3 length: 12 amino acids. Trimming removed 2 bases from V and 9 bases from J, with 14 bases in between. The CDR3 bases are TGTGCCTGGAGTCACAGGATTCAGGGGCAGTACTTC. As protein: CAWSHRIQGQYF. The variable domain in full, with the rest retrieved from reference TRBV30 and TRBJ2-7, is SQTIHQWPATLVQPVGSPLSLECTVEGTSNPNLYWYRQAAGRGLQLLFYSVGIGQISSEVPQNLSASRPQDRQFILSSKKLLLSDSGFYLCAWSHRIQGQYFGPGTRLTVT.

This rearrangement joins TRBV4-3 to TRBJ2-7, with D possibly being TRBD1 or TRBD2 (5 bases each). CDR1 is LGHNA, CDR2 YSLEER, per germline. The CDR3 runs to 17 residues. Trimming removed 4 bases at V and 5 bases at J, with 24 bases between. CDR3 sequence (DNA): TGCGCCAGCAGCCTCCATATGGGGACGGCAGGTCTGAACGAGCAGTACTTC. As protein: CASSLHMGTAGLNEQYF.